This TCR beta chain was recovered during a study of T cell responses to AZD1222 COVID-19 vaccine. CDR1 is SNHLY, CDR2 FYNNEI, per germline. The CDR3 runs 17 residues. Between the trimmed V and J ends, which lost 4 bases and 0 bases, there was a span of 18 bases. The table came from immunoSEQ multiplex PCR; TCRdb's copy has only in-frame clones and leaves some out. The sample has 90,000 to 120,000 clones; approximately 90% are singletons. The material was peripheral blood, obtained on day 0 of AZD1222 vaccination. This chain joins TRBV2 and TRBJ1-1; D is perhaps TRBD1 (6 bases). The receptor was isolated from an adult in good health. The CDR3 coding sequence is TGTGCCAGCAGTGCGAGATTTCCGGGACACATGAACACTGAAGCTTTCTTT. Translation: CASSARFPGHMNTEAFF.